Listed below are T cell receptor beta chains from one sample, sequenced in a study of glioma-infiltrating T cells after dendritic cell vaccination. Only in-frame clones appear in the TCRdb table, and some are missing; sequencing was by immunoSEQ multiplex PCR. Among approximately 85,000 clones listed, about 85% were seen once. The specimen comprised blood, sampled after dendritic cell vaccination. The receptors originated from a human donor with glioblastoma. Each CDR3 is given with its conserved first and last residue. A D gene is named only where the DNA matches it firmly. Size tells how often a clone was seen (once, few, many) or the class of an expanded clone, and some rows leave it out.

DNA | CDR3 | D | V | size | J
TGTGCCAGTAGACGGGGACAGGAGGGAGATACGCAGTATTTT | CASRRGQEGDTQYF | TRBD1 | TRBV19 | once | TRBJ2-3
TGTGCCAGCAGTTTATCGGCGGGGGGGCATAACAATGAGCAGTTCTTC | CASSLSAGGHNNEQFF | TRBD2 | TRBV27 | NA | TRBJ2-1
TGCAGCGTTGATTTTCCTCCGGGACAAAAAAGCTCTGGGGCCAACGTCCTGACTTTC | CSVDFPPGQKSSGANVLTF | NA | TRBV29-1 | NA | TRBJ2-6
TGTGCCAGCAGTTACCTGACTAGCGGGGAAGAGACCCAGTACTTC | CASSYLTSGEETQYF | TRBD2 | TRBV6-5 | NA | TRBJ2-5
TGTGCCAGCAGCCGCATGACAGGGCGCAGGGGGGATACGCAGTATTTT | CASSRMTGRRGDTQYF | TRBD1 | TRBV5-7 | NA | TRBJ2-3
TGTGCCAGCAGCTTACTCCGGACAGTCCCTTACGAGCAGTACTTC | CASSLLRTVPYEQYF | NA | TRBV11-2 | once | TRBJ2-7
TGTGCCAGCAGGGGAACAGGGGGCGATTTTCGTGAAAAACTGTTTTTT | CASRGTGGDFREKLFF | TRBD1 | TRBV6-6 | NA | TRBJ1-4
TGTGCCAGCAGTTACTCGAGACTAGCGGGCACAGATACGCAGTATTTT | CASSYSRLAGTDTQYF | TRBD2 | TRBV6-6 | NA | TRBJ2-3
TGTGCCAGCAGCCTCACCGTGAGCGCTGAAGCTTTCTTT | CASSLTVSAEAFF | NA | TRBV7-2 | once | TRBJ1-1
TGTGCCAGCAGACCCGGACAGGGGGCGGCTGAAGCTTTCTTT | CASRPGQGAAEAFF | TRBD1 | TRBV6-5 | NA | TRBJ1-1
TGTGCCAGCAGTTTGGGGTACGGGACTGACCAAGAGACCCAGTACTTC | CASSLGYGTDQETQYF | NA | TRBV11-3 | few | TRBJ2-5
TGTGCCAGCACCCTGACCGAAGGGACAGGGGGCAATCAGCCCCAGCATTTT | CASTLTEGTGGNQPQHF | NA | TRBV21-1 | NA | TRBJ1-5
TGCGCCAGCAGCCAGACAGGGGAACACCACGAGCAGTACTTC | CASSQTGEHHEQYF | TRBD1 | TRBV4-3 | NA | TRBJ2-7
TGTGCCAGCAGCTTCATTAGCGGCTCCGGGGGAGAGACCCAGTACTTC | CASSFISGSGGETQYF | NA | TRBV5-4 | NA | TRBJ2-5
TGTGCCAGCAGCTTAGTGGACAGGGGCGGGACCCAGTACTTC | CASSLVDRGGTQYF | TRBD1 | TRBV7-3 | NA | TRBJ2-5
TGCAGCGTTAGGACTAGCGGGGGGGGAGAGACCCAGTACTTC | CSVRTSGGGETQYF | TRBD2 | TRBV29-1 | NA | TRBJ2-5
TGTGCCAGCAGTGACTCGGCGGGGGATGAGCAGTTCTTC | CASSDSAGDEQFF | TRBD2 | TRBV6-4 | few | TRBJ2-1
TGTGCCAGCAGCCGTGATCGGGAGGGGGCTTCGGGCTACACCTTC | CASSRDREGASGYTF | TRBD1 | TRBV5-4 | NA | TRBJ1-2
TGTGCCAGCTCAACAGGGGGCGGACACTACGAGCAGTACTTC | CASSTGGGHYEQYF | TRBD1 | TRBV18 | NA | TRBJ2-7
TGCGCCAGCAGCCAAGATAGCGGGGACTACAATGAGCAGTTCTTC | CASSQDSGDYNEQFF | TRBD2 | TRBV4-1 | NA | TRBJ2-1
TGTGCCAGCAGCTTGGCCCCCGACTATGGCTACACCTTC | CASSLAPDYGYTF | NA | TRBV5-6 | NA | TRBJ1-2
TGTGCCAGCAGCAAAGCGCAGGACAAGAGATCAGATACGCAGTATTTT | CASSKAQDKRSDTQYF | NA | TRBV21-1 | NA | TRBJ2-3
TGTGCCAGCAGCCCCGGCAATAGCTTCCAAGAGACCCAGTACTTC | CASSPGNSFQETQYF | NA | TRBV7-3 | NA | TRBJ2-5